This TCR beta chain stems from a study of blood T cells in healthy people across ages. Looking at the study overall: In model experiments, template switching was able to capture about one barcoded beta molecule for every two T cells that were present.

Through a sample-barcoded 5' primer and a J-beta primer mix, a second PCR was run for roughly 7 to 11 cycles. A minimum of 3 million CDR3-containing paired-end reads was obtained for each sample. TCRdb used MiXCR to reprocess the 5' RACE reads, holding one entry per CDR3 protein. Altogether hundreds of thousands of distinct CDR3 sequences are present, roughly half being singletons, with the ten largest covering about 13%. From germline, CDR1 is SGHVS and CDR2 FQNEAQ. The CDR3 totals 14 residues. V lost 4 bases and J lost 5, with 15 bases in between. Points on this clonotype: Antigen unknown.

Whole-study findings and limits: A roughly linear age-dependent decrease characterized TCR beta diversity per million T cells.

The V gene is TRBV7-8, the J gene TRBJ2-7, with a weak D call TRBD2 (5 bases). The sequenced sample consisted of blood. This TCR was recovered from a woman older than 75 in good health. The CDR3 sequence: CASSSPQKGDEQYF. The CDR3 nucleotides are TGTGCCAGCAGCTCCCCTCAAAAGGGAGACGAGCAGTACTTC.